These T cell receptor beta chains were read from a single sample in a study of CD8+CD57+ T cells in acquired aplastic anemia. TCRdb recomputed calls from the reads with MiXCR, one row per CDR3 protein. The sample holds more than 250,000 distinct CDR3 sequences, approximately 82% seen once. Input material: sorted CD4+, CD8+, or CD8+CD57+ T cells (not recorded which) from PBMCs. The receptors derive from a human donor with aplastic anemia. CDR3s include the opening cysteine and the closing phenylalanine or tryptophan. A D gene is named only where the DNA matches it firmly. Rows give clone size only sometimes, using once, few, many, or a class for an expanded clone.

CDR3 protein: CASSLGWGTPSTDTQYF; CDR3 DNA: TGTGCCAGCAGCTTGGGTTGGGGGACACCTAGCACAGATACGCAGTATTTT; J gene: TRBJ2-3; D gene: .; clone size: few; V gene: TRBV7-6
CDR3 protein: CASSVGLATKYFAFF; CDR3 DNA: TGTGCCAGCAGCGTAGGGTTAGCTACGAAGTATTTTGCTTTCTTT; J gene: TRBJ1-1; D gene: .; clone size: .; V gene: TRBV9
CDR3 protein: CASSLQRGGDSQYQFF; CDR3 DNA: TGTGCCAGCAGCTTACAAAGAGGCGGGGATAGCCAGTATCAGTTCTTC; J gene: TRBJ2-1; D gene: .; clone size: .; V gene: TRBV7-8
CDR3 protein: CASSTLAGGSGDTQYF; CDR3 DNA: TGTGCCAGCAGTACCCTAGCGGGGGGGTCGGGAGATACGCAGTATTTT; J gene: TRBJ2-3; D gene: TRBD2; clone size: many; V gene: TRBV7-6
CDR3 protein: CASSLDLTGNEQFF; CDR3 DNA: TGTGCCAGCAGCTTAGATCTGACAGGCAATGAGCAGTTCTTC; J gene: TRBJ2-1; D gene: .; clone size: many; V gene: TRBV11-3
CDR3 protein: CASSFQRSGGGEEF; CDR3 DNA: TGTGCCAGCAGCTTTCAAAGAAGCGGGGGGGGGGAGGAGTTT; J gene: TRBJ2-3; D gene: TRBD2; clone size: .; V gene: TRBV7-9
CDR3 protein: CARRGQLWLHLRFF; CDR3 DNA: .; J gene: TRBJ2-2; D gene: .; clone size: .; V gene: TRBV7-3
CDR3 protein: CASSMGGGTDNEQF; CDR3 DNA: TGTGCCAGTAGCATGGGGGGGGGAACCGACAATGAGCAGTTT; J gene: TRBJ2-3; D gene: TRBD2; clone size: .; V gene: TRBV19
CDR3 protein: CASSGGGMNEQFF; CDR3 DNA: TGTGCCAGCAGTGGTGGGGGGATGAATGAGCAGTTCTTC; J gene: TRBJ2-1; D gene: .; clone size: .; V gene: TRBV2
CDR3 protein: CASGDGGTEGQYF; CDR3 DNA: TGTGCCAGCGGGGACGGGGGCACCGAGGGGCAGTATTTT; J gene: TRBJ2-3; D gene: .; clone size: .; V gene: TRBV7-9
CDR3 protein: CASSQDGTTYEQYF; CDR3 DNA: TGCGCCAGCAGCCAAGATGGGACGACCTACGAGCAGTACTTC; J gene: TRBJ2-7; D gene: .; clone size: .; V gene: TRBV4-3
CDR3 protein: CASSLSRVPSGANVLTF; CDR3 DNA: TGTGCCAGCAGCCTGAGTCGGGTGCCCTCTGGGGCCAACGTCCTGACTTTC; J gene: TRBJ2-6; D gene: .; clone size: .; V gene: TRBV11-3
CDR3 protein: CASSLARTANNEDFF; CDR3 DNA: TGTGCCAGCAGCTTAGCTCGCACAGCGAACAATGAGGATTTCTTT; J gene: TRBJ1-1; D gene: .; clone size: .; V gene: TRBV19
CDR3 protein: CASSLPRANYEQYF; CDR3 DNA: TGTGCCAGCAGTTTACCTCGGGCCAACTACGAGCAGTACTTC; J gene: TRBJ2-7; D gene: .; clone size: .; V gene: TRBV12-3/TRBV12-4
CDR3 protein: CASSVEGGQPQHF; CDR3 DNA: TGTGCCAGCAGTGTGGAGGGCGGACAGCCCCAGCATTTT; J gene: TRBJ1-5; D gene: .; clone size: few; V gene: TRBV6-4
CDR3 protein: CASSGAGGGYGYTF; CDR3 DNA: TGTGCCAGCAGCGGGGCGGGGGGTGGTTATGGCTACACCTTC; J gene: TRBJ1-2; D gene: .; clone size: .; V gene: TRBV2
CDR3 protein: CASGNTGGQSTDTQYF; CDR3 DNA: TGTGCTAGTGGCAACACCGGGGGACAGAGCACAGATACGCAGTATTTT; J gene: TRBJ2-3; D gene: .; clone size: .; V gene: TRBV12-5
CDR3 protein: CASSLAPTGAQDVQFF; CDR3 DNA: TGTGCCAGCAGCTTAGCCCCCACCGGGGCGCAGGATGTTCAGTTCTTC; J gene: TRBJ2-1; D gene: .; clone size: .; V gene: TRBV7-6
CDR3 protein: CASSLGKGVYNAPFLF; CDR3 DNA: TGTGCCAGTAGTTTAGGGAAGGGCGTCTACAATGCGCCGTTCCTCTTT; J gene: TRBJ1-6; D gene: .; clone size: .; V gene: TRBV19
CDR3 protein: CTSGDGGTDTQFF; CDR3 DNA: TGTACCAGCGGGGACGGGGGCACTGATACGCAGTTCTTC; J gene: TRBJ2-1; D gene: .; clone size: .; V gene: TRBV2
CDR3 protein: CASGDGGADKEYF; CDR3 DNA: TGTGCCAGCGGCGACGGGGGGGCAGATAAGGAGTATTTT; J gene: TRBJ2-3; D gene: TRBD2; clone size: .; V gene: TRBV7-9
CDR3 protein: CATSDATGGGDTQYF; CDR3 DNA: TGTGCCACCAGTGATGCCACAGGGGGGGGAGATACGCAGTATTTT; J gene: TRBJ2-3; D gene: .; clone size: .; V gene: TRBV24-1
CDR3 protein: CASSLGGNRGSDEF; CDR3 DNA: TGTGCCAGCAGCTTGGGAGGAAACAGGGGGAGCGACGAGTTT; J gene: TRBJ1-6; D gene: TRBD1; clone size: .; V gene: TRBV7-9
CDR3 protein: CASSLAGGGETQYGYTF; CDR3 DNA: TGTGCCAGCAGCTTAGCGGGAGGGGGCGAAACGCAGTATGGCTACACCTTC; J gene: TRBJ1-2; D gene: TRBD1; clone size: once; V gene: TRBV7-8
CDR3 protein: CASSLGSGGYNSPLHF; CDR3 DNA: TGTGCCAGCAGCTTGGGGTCAGGTGGCTATAATTCACCCCTCCACTTT; J gene: TRBJ1-6; D gene: .; clone size: .; V gene: TRBV11-3
CDR3 protein: CASSFGQGADEQYF; CDR3 DNA: TGTGCCAGCAGCTTCGGACAGGGTGCGGACGAGCAGTACTTC; J gene: TRBJ2-7; D gene: TRBD1; clone size: once; V gene: TRBV7-9
CDR3 protein: CASSLVGQPQHF; CDR3 DNA: TGTGCCAGCAGCTTAGTCGGTCAGCCCCAGCATTTT; J gene: TRBJ1-5; D gene: .; clone size: .; V gene: TRBV7-8
CDR3 protein: CASTLRGGADGANAF; CDR3 DNA: TGTGCCAGCACCCTAAGGGGGGGCGCCGATGGGGCCAACGCCTTC; J gene: TRBJ1-2; D gene: .; clone size: .; V gene: TRBV7-6
CDR3 protein: CASSLAGGRTDTQYF; CDR3 DNA: TGTGCCAGCAGCTTAGCGGGGGGTCGCACAGATACGCAGTATTTT; J gene: TRBJ2-3; D gene: .; clone size: few; V gene: TRBV7-8
CDR3 protein: CSARPPRTGSTKAFF; CDR3 DNA: TGCAGTGCTAGACCCCCACGAACAGGTTCCACTAAAGCTTTCTTT; J gene: TRBJ1-1; D gene: .; clone size: once; V gene: TRBV20-1
CDR3 protein: CASSIASGAYYEEQF; CDR3 DNA: TGTGCCAGTAGTATAGCCAGCGGAGCCTACTATGAGGAGCAGTTC; J gene: TRBJ2-1; D gene: .; clone size: .; V gene: TRBV19
CDR3 protein: CASSHRLAKQETQYF; CDR3 DNA: TGTGCCAGCAGCCACAGACTAGCCAAACAAGAGACCCAGTACTTC; J gene: TRBJ2-5; D gene: TRBD2; clone size: .; V gene: TRBV7-9
CDR3 protein: CASSQGGGYNSPLHF; CDR3 DNA: TGTGCCAGCAGCCAGGGGGGCGGCTATAATTCACCCCTCCACTTT; J gene: TRBJ1-6; D gene: TRBD1; clone size: few; V gene: TRBV6-5
CDR3 protein: CASSPGLNTEAFFF; CDR3 DNA: TGTGCCAGCAGCCCCGGGCTGAACACTGAAGCTTTCTTTTTT; J gene: TRBJ2-2; D gene: .; clone size: .; V gene: TRBV7-3
CDR3 protein: CASVDGGPNTPYF; CDR3 DNA: TGTGCCAGCGTGGACGGGGGCCCAAATACGCCGTATTTT; J gene: TRBJ2-3; D gene: .; clone size: .; V gene: TRBV2
CDR3 protein: CAYNIGACQETQYF; CDR3 DNA: TGTGCCTACAACATAGGCGCGTGCCAAGAGACCCAGTACTTC; J gene: TRBJ2-5; D gene: .; clone size: once; V gene: TRBV15